The 15 T cell receptor beta chains presented below share a single source sample, sequenced in a study of T cell responses to AZD1222 COVID-19 vaccine. Generated by immunoSEQ multiplex PCR, the TCRdb table keeps only in-frame clones and is missing some. The table includes about 120,000 clones, about 86% detected once. Sequenced here: peripheral blood, sampled 28 days after the second AZD1222 dose. All receptors come from an adult who received the AZD1222 COVID-19 vaccine.

The rearrangement links TRBV6-5 to TRBJ2-5; 8 nucleotides line up with TRBD1. The trim removed 6 bases at V and 5 bases at J, leaving 11 bases unmatched. The CDR3 runs 15 residues. CDR1 and CDR2 from the germline V gene are MNHEY and SVGAGI. The CDR3 DNA follows: TGTGCCAGCAGGGCTTCCGGGACAGGTCGTGAGACCCAGTACTTC. It translates to CASRASGTGRETQYF.

V is TRBV5-1 and J is TRBJ2-3; 7 bases line up with TRBD1. The CDR3 sequence is 14 residues long. CDR1 is SGHRS, CDR2 YFSETQ, per germline. After removal of 3 bases from V and 10 bases from J, the junction contained 11 bases not matched to a gene. This CDR3 reads CASSWMDTGASQYF. The CDR3 DNA sequence: TGCGCCAGCAGCTGGATGGATACAGGGGCGTCGCAGTATTTT.

This chain connects TRBV9 to TRBJ1-5; no clear D gene. Between the trimmed V and J ends, which lost 4 bases and 5 bases, there was a span of 10 bases. The CDR3 has 13 residues. The germline V gene encodes CDR1 SGDLS and CDR2 YYNGEE. The CDR3 DNA sequence: TGTGCCAGCAGCCTGGTAGGCGATCAGCCCCAGCATTTT. It is translated as CASSLVGDQPQHF.

The J gene is TRBJ1-2, the V gene TRBV5-1; possible D gene TRBD1, 6 bases. Germline assignment: CDR1 SGHRS and CDR2 YFSETQ. V lost 4 bases, J lost 11 bases, and 42 bases lay in between. The CDR3 loop spans 21 amino acids. CDR3 loop: CASSRNGLGGTMMPAVLRYTF. The CDR3 coding sequence is TGCGCCAGCAGCCGAAACGGGCTTGGGGGCACGATGATGCCCGCGGTATTGAGGTACACCTTC.

V usage is TRBV12-3 or TRBV12-4 and J usage is TRBJ1-1, with D unclear. V was clipped by 5 bases and J by 1 base, with 8 bases between them. This CDR3 region has 13 residues. CDR3 nucleotides: TGTGCCAGCAGTAGACAAGAGAACACTGAAGCTTTCTTT. It codes for CASSRQENTEAFF.

This clone was seen a handful of times. The V gene is TRBV2, the J gene TRBJ1-6; 9 nucleotides agree with TRBD1. Germline CDR1 is SNHLY and CDR2 is FYNNEI. The CDR3 runs to 12 residues. The V segment lost 7 bases and the J segment 16 bases; nucleotides outside the gene matches: 8. The DNA of the CDR3 is TGTGCCAGCACCCAGGACAGGGGAGTACTCCACTTT. It codes for CASTQDRGVLHF.

The sample holds one count of this clone. J is TRBJ2-7 and V is TRBV7-2; 7 nucleotides line up with TRBD1. V lost 4 bases, J lost 0 bases, and 9 bases stayed unmatched. The germline V gene encodes CDR1 SGHTA and CDR2 FQGNSA. This CDR3 has 16 residues. The CDR3 region has the DNA TGTGCCAGCAGCTCCTTCCCGGGACAGCTCTCCTACGAGCAGTACTTC. It encodes CASSSFPGQLSYEQYF.

The rearrangement joins TRBV9 to TRBJ2-7; D uncertain. Trimming shortened V by 1 base and J by 7 bases, and 12 bases separated the two germline ends. The V gene's germline CDR1 is SGDLS and CDR2 YYNGEE. The CDR3 contains 13 residues. As DNA, the CDR3 is TGTGCCAGCAGCGTAAGCCATACCGGGGAGCAGTACTTC. Its protein is CASSVSHTGEQYF.

This clone appeared a few times. The chain links TRBV27 to TRBJ2-3; a weak D match, TRBD2 (5 bases). CDR3 size: 11 residues. V was shortened by 11 bases and J by 6 bases, with 12 bases between the two germline ends. CDR1 is MNHEY, CDR2 SMNVEV, per germline (reference sequence). CDR3 amino acids: CAGNGMDTQYF. The CDR3 coding sequence is TGTGCCGGTAACGGGATGGATACGCAGTATTTT.

V and J are TRBV4-3 and TRBJ2-7; 10 bases align to TRBD1. CDR1 and CDR2 (germline): LGHNA, YSLEER. After removal of 5 bases from V and 2 bases from J, the junction contained 3 bases not matched to a gene. The CDR3 loop spans 14 amino acids. The CDR3 DNA sequence: TGCGCCAGCAGCGACGGGACAGGGGCCTACGAGCAGTACTTC. Amino acid sequence: CASSDGTGAYEQYF.

V usage is TRBV5-6 and J usage is TRBJ1-1; the D is unclear. V dropped 1 base and J dropped 6 bases, with 7 bases sitting between them. The CDR3 is 12 amino acids. Per the germline V gene, CDR1 is SGHDT and CDR2 is YYEEEE. CDR3 region: CASSLRKAEAFF. The CDR3 nucleotides read TGTGCCAGCAGCTTGCGGAAGGCTGAAGCTTTCTTT.

The chain is built from TRBV2 and TRBJ1-5; no clear D. Germline CDR1 and CDR2: SNHLY and FYNNEI. The germline V and J ends were trimmed by 6 bases and 7 bases, with 16 bases remaining between them. The CDR3 extends over 14 amino acids. This CDR3 reads CASRGPSMQQPQHF. The CDR3 DNA sequence: TGTGCCAGCAGAGGACCCTCCATGCAACAGCCCCAGCATTTT.

Only a few counts were recorded for this clone. V and J are TRBV25-1 and TRBJ2-2, with D perhaps TRBD1 or TRBD2 (5 bases each). Germline assignment: CDR1 MGHDK and CDR2 SYGVNS. CDR3 length: 15 residues. V gave up 4 bases and J gave up 7 bases, with 16 bases separating them. This CDR3 is CASSVAGTRGGELFF. CDR3 bases: TGTGCCAGCAGTGTCGCCGGGACCCGGGGCGGGGAGCTGTTTTTT.

The rearrangement links TRBV10-3 to TRBJ1-3; TRBD1 matches 7 bases. The germline V gene has CDR1 ENHRY and CDR2 SYGVKD. The CDR3 has 15 amino acids. The junction had 11 bases not matched to a gene; V was cut back by 5 bases and J by 7 bases. The chain's CDR3 is CAISSGTADWNTIYF. CDR3 bases: TGTGCCATCAGTTCCGGGACAGCCGATTGGAACACCATATATTTT.

This clone has just one count. The chain carries TRBV5-1 and TRBJ1-4; maybe TRBD1 (6 bases). Germline V gene data show CDR1 as SGHRS and CDR2 as YFSETQ. V was clipped by 0 bases and J by 8 bases, with 11 bases between them. There are 14 residues in the CDR3. CDR3: CASSLAEGGEKLFF. The DNA for the CDR3 is TGCGCCAGCAGCTTGGCTGAGGGGGGCGAAAAACTGTTTTTT.